These 5 T cell receptor beta chains were sequenced from one sample in a study of T cells in Graves' hyperthyroidism and ophthalmopathy. TCR beta CDR3 sequences were amplified from RNA transcripts. Primed by the HTBI set, a first-round RT-PCR was run on the TCR CDR3. TCRdb called the multiplex PCR reads again in MiXCR, with one record for every CDR3 protein. Altogether a few hundred thousand distinct CDR3 sequences are present, approximately 15% being singletons, with the ten largest covering about 14%. Specimen: blood. These receptor sequences come from a young woman with Graves' hyperthyroidism.

V is TRBV4-1 and J is TRBJ1-1; possibly TRBD1 for D (6 bases). V was pared by 0 bases and J by 3 bases, with 14 bases between. This CDR3 has 16 residues. Germline V gene lookup returns CDR1 MGHRA and CDR2 YSYEKL. CDR3 protein: CASSQEGGGMDTEAFF. DNA of the CDR3: TGCGCCAGCAGCCAAGAAGGGGGGGGAATGGACACTGAAGCTTTCTTT.

There are many counts of this clonotype. The chain combines TRBV6-1 with TRBJ2-7; D unresolved. CDR3 length: 14 amino acids. Trimming removed 3 bases at V and 8 bases at J, with 17 bases between. The germline V gene has CDR1 MNHNS and CDR2 SASEGT. CDR3 in amino acids: CASSDALQVDQQYF. The CDR3 nucleotides read TGTGCCAGCAGTGATGCCTTGCAGGTCGATCAGCAGTACTTC.

This clonotype was counted ten times or more. V and J are TRBV7-9 and TRBJ2-1; TRBD2 agrees at 9 bases. Germline V gene sequence: CDR1 SEHNR, CDR2 FQNEAQ (reference sequence). The V and J ends lost 7 bases and 0 bases, in that order; junction bases with no gene match: 13. This CDR3 is built from 18 residues. CDR3 loop: CASMGGGAQDSSYNEQFF. The CDR3 DNA reads as TGTGCCAGCATGGGCGGGGGGGCGCAGGATAGCTCCTACAATGAGCAGTTCTTC.

There are many counts of this clonotype. V is TRBV12-3 or TRBV12-4 and J is TRBJ1-1; D is ambiguous. Trimming cost V 6 bases and J 6 bases, with 17 bases left between them. The CDR3 runs 14 residues. Here the CDR3 reads CASRQARRWPEAFF. In nucleotides, the CDR3 is TGTGCCAGCAGGCAAGCGAGGAGGTGGCCTGAAGCTTTCTTT.

This clonotype was recorded many times. The rearrangement uses TRBV2 and TRBJ1-1; no firm D call. The CDR3 is made up of 13 amino acids. Germline lookup yields CDR1 SNHLY and CDR2 FYNNEI. V was clipped by 4 bases and J by 0 bases, with 6 bases between them. CDR3 sequence reads: CASSVLMNTEAFF. CDR3 bases: TGTGCCAGCAGTGTCCTAATGAACACTGAAGCTTTCTTT.